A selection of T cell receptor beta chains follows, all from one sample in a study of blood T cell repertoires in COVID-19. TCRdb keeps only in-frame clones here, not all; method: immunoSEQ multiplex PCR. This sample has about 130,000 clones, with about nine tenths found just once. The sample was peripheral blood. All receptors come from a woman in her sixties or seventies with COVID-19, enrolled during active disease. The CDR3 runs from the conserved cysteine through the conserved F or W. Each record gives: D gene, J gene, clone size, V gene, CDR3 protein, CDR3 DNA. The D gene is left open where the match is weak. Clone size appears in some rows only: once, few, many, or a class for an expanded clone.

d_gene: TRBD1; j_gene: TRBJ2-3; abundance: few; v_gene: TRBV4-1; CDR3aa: CASSQGQGTTDTQYF; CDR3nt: TGCGCCAGCAGCCAGGGACAGGGGACCACAGATACGCAGTATTTT
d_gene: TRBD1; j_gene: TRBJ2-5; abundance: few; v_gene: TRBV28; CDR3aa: CASKGDRGPETQYF; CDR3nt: TGTGCCAGCAAAGGGGACAGGGGTCCCGAGACCCAGTACTTC
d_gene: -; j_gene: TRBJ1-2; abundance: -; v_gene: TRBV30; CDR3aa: CAWSSPPFRVISYGYTF; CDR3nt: TGTGCCTGGAGTTCTCCACCCTTCAGGGTAATAAGCTATGGCTACACCTTC
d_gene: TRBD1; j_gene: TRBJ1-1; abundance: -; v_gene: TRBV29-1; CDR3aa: CSVEQGGRWAFF; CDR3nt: TGCAGCGTTGAACAGGGGGGACGTTGGGCTTTCTTT
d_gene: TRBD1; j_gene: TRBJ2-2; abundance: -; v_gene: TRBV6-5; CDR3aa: CASRPGTDNTGELFF; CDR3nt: TGTGCCAGCAGGCCCGGGACAGACAACACCGGGGAGCTGTTTTTT
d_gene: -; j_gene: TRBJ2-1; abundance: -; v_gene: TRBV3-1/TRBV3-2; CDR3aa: CASSQDGQIYNEQFF; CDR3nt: TGTGCCAGCAGCCAGGATGGGCAGATTTACAATGAGCAGTTCTTC
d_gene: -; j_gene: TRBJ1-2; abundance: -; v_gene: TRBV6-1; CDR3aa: CASSEALATAYGYTF; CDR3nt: TGTGCCAGCAGTGAAGCGCTAGCGACAGCCTATGGCTACACCTTC
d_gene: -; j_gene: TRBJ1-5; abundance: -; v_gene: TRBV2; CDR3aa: CASSARGPDGQPQHF; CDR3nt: TGTGCCAGCAGTGCCCGAGGGCCTGACGGTCAGCCCCAGCATTTT
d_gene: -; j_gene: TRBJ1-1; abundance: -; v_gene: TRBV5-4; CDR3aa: CASSLAREDTEAFF; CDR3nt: TGTGCCAGCAGCTTGGCTCGTGAGGACACTGAAGCTTTCTTT
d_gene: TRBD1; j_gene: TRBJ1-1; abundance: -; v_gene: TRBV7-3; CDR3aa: CASSLRQGYTEAFF; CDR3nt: TGTGCCAGCAGCTTACGACAGGGATACACTGAAGCTTTCTTT
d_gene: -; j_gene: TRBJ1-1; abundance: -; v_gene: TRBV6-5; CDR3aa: CASSSRMNTEAFF; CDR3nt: TGTGCCAGCAGTTCCAGGATGAACACTGAAGCTTTCTTT
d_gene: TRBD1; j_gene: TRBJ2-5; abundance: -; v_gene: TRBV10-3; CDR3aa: CAINDRQGDGETQYF; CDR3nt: TGTGCCATCAATGATCGACAGGGGGATGGGGAGACCCAGTACTTC
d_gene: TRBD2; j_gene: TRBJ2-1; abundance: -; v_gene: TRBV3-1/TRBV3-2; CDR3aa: CASSQAPSGGTGPYNEQFF; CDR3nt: TGTGCCAGCAGCCAAGCTCCTAGCGGGGGGACCGGACCCTACAATGAGCAGTTCTTC
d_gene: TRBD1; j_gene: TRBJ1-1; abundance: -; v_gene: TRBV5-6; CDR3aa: CASSLVRDRGPYRTEAFF; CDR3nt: TGTGCCAGCAGCTTGGTCCGGGACAGGGGGCCTTATCGGACTGAAGCTTTCTTT
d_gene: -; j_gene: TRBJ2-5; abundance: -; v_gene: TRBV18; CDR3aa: CASSPPEDGGETQYF; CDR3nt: TGTGCCAGCTCACCACCGGAGGATGGGGGGGAGACCCAGTACTTC
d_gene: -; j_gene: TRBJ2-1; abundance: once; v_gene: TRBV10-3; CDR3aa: CAISESRRGGNDNEQFF; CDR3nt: TGTGCCATCAGTGAGTCGAGGAGGGGGGGGAACGACAATGAGCAGTTCTTC
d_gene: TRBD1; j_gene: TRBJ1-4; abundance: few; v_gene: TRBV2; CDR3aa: CATRKDRGPANEKLFF; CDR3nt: TGTGCCACCAGAAAGGACAGGGGGCCTGCTAATGAAAAACTGTTTTTT
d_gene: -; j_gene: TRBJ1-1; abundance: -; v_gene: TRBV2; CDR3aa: CASSPSVMNTEAFF; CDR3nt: TGTGCCAGCAGTCCCTCGGTGATGAACACTGAAGCTTTCTTT
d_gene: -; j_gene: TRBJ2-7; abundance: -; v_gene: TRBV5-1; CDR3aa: CASGAGIGYEQYF; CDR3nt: TGCGCCAGCGGCGCGGGGATCGGGTACGAGCAGTACTTC
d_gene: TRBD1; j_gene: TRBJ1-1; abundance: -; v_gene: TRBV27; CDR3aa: CASGRTGPTNTEAFF; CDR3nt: TGTGCCAGCGGGCGGACAGGGCCGACGAACACTGAAGCTTTCTTT
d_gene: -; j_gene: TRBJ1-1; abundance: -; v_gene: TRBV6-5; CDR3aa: CASRSGVGTEAFF; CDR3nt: TGTGCCAGCAGATCAGGGGTGGGAACTGAAGCTTTCTTT
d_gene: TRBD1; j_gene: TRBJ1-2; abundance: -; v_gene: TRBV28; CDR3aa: CAGERGTGRGLTF; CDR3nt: TGTGCCGGAGAACGAGGGACAGGGAGGGGATTGACCTTC
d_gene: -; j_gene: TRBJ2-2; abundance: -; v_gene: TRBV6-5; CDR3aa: CASSSAGIPGELFF; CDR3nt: TGTGCCAGCAGTTCCGCGGGGATCCCCGGGGAGCTGTTTTTT
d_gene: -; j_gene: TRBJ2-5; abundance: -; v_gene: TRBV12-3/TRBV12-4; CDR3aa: CASSLDSQETQYF; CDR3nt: TGTGCCAGCAGTCTGGACAGCCAAGAGACCCAGTACTTC
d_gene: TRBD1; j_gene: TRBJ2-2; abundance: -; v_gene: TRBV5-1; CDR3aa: CASSLGLGGRGTGELFF; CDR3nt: TGCGCCAGCAGCTTAGGTTTAGGGGGCAGAGGCACCGGGGAGCTGTTTTTT
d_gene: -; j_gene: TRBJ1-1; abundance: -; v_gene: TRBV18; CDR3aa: CASSLRNLDGGAFF; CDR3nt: TGTGCCAGCTCACTCCGGAATCTGGACGGGGGAGCTTTCTTT
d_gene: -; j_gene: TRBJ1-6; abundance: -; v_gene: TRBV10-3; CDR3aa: CAISGEGGSPLHF; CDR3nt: TGTGCCATCAGTGGGGAGGGAGGATCACCCCTCCACTTT
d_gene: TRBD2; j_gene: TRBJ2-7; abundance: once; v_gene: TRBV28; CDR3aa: CASSSSDSGGYAYEQYF; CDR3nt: TGTGCCAGCAGTTCGTCCGATAGCGGGGGATACGCCTACGAGCAGTACTTC
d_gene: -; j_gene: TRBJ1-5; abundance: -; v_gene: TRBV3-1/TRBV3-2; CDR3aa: CASSQGTFGGNQPQHF; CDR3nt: TGTGCCAGCAGCCAAGGGACATTCGGGGGTAATCAGCCCCAGCATTTT
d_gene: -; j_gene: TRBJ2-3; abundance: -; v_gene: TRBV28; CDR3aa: CATDWAAVSTDTQYF; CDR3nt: TGTGCCACCGATTGGGCAGCAGTAAGCACAGATACGCAGTATTTT
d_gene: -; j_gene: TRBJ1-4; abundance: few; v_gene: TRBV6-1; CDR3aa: CASSVNRAGDAEKLFF; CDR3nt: TGTGCCAGCAGTGTCAACAGGGCCGGGGATGCGGAAAAACTGTTTTTT
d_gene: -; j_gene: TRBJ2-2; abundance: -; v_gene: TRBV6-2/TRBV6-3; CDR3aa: CASSKPGNTGELFF; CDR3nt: TGTGCCAGCAGTAAACCAGGGAACACCGGGGAGCTGTTTTTT
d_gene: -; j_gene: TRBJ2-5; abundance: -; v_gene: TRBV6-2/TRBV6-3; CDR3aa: CASSYRYQETQYF; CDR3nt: TGTGCCAGCAGTTACCGGTACCAAGAGACCCAGTACTTC
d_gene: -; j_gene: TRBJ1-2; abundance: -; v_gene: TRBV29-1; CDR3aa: CSVSGGAVNGYTF; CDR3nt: TGCAGCGTCAGCGGCGGGGCAGTTAATGGCTACACCTTC
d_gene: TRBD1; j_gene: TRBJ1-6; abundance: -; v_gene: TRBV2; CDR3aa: CASSEGDRGPRSPLHF; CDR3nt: TGTGCCAGCAGTGAAGGGGACAGGGGACCAAGATCACCCCTCCACTTT
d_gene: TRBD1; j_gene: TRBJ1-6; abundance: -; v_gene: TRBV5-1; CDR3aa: CASSFGTANNSPLHF; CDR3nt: TGCGCCAGCAGCTTCGGGACAGCAAATAATTCACCCCTCCACTTT
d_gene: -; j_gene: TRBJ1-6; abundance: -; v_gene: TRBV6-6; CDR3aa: CASRVGSSYNSPLHF; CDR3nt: TGTGCCAGCAGAGTAGGGAGCTCCTATAATTCACCCCTCCACTTT
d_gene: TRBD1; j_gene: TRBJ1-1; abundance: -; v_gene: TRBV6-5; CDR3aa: CASSKYRGGEAFF; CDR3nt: TGTGCCAGCAGTAAGTACAGGGGTGGTGAAGCTTTCTTT
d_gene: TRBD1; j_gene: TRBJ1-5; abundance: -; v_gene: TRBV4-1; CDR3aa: CASSQEEQGAGQPQHF; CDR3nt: TGCGCCAGCAGCCAAGAAGAACAGGGGGCGGGTCAGCCCCAGCATTTT
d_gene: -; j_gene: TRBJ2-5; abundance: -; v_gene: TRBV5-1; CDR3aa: CASSYNTASQETQYF; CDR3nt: TGCGCCAGCAGCTACAATACAGCATCCCAAGAGACCCAGTACTTC
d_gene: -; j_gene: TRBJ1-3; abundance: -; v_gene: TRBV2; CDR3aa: CASSAGISKNTIYF; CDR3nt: TGTGCCAGCAGTGCCGGGATTTCAAAAAACACCATATATTTT
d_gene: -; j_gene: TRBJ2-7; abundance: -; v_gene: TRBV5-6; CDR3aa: CASSLIPTGTYEQYF; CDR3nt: TGTGCCAGCAGCTTGATTCCGACGGGGACCTACGAGCAGTACTTC
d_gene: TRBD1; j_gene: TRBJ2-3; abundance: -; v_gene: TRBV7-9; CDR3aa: CASSYTGQSTDTQYF; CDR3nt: TGTGCCAGCAGTTATACGGGACAGAGCACAGATACGCAGTATTTT
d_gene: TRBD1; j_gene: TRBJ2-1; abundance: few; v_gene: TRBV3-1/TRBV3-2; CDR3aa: CASSSQGDRVGNEQFF; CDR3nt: TGTGCCAGCAGCTCACAAGGGGACAGGGTGGGCAATGAGCAGTTCTTC
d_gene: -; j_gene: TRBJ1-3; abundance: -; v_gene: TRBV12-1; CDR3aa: CASSFDRIKRNSGNTIYF; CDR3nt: TGTGCCAGCAGCTTTGACAGAATCAAGAGAAACTCTGGAAACACCATATATTTT
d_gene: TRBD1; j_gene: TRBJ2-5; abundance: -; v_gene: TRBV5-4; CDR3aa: CASIPQGGPQETQYF; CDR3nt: TGTGCCAGCATACCTCAAGGGGGCCCCCAAGAGACCCAGTACTTC
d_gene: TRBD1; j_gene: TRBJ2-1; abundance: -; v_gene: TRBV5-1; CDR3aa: CASSLGQGYDEQFF; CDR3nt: TGCGCCAGCAGCCTCGGACAGGGCTACGATGAGCAGTTCTTC
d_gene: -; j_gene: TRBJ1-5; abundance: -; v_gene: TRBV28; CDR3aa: CASSPYGDQPQHF; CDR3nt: TGTGCCAGCAGTCCCTACGGGGATCAGCCCCAGCATTTT
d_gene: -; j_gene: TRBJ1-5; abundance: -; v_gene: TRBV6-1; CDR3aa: CASSERGYSNQPQHF; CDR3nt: TGTGCCAGCAGTGAAAGGGGGTATAGCAATCAGCCCCAGCATTTT
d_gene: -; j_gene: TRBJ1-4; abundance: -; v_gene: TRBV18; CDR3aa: CASSPGEATNEKLFF; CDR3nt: TGTGCCAGCTCACCAGGGGAGGCAACTAATGAAAAACTGTTTTTT
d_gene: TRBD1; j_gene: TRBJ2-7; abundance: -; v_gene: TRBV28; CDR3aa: CASSSPGQGTYEQYF; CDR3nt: TGTGCCAGCAGTTCCCCGGGACAGGGCACCTACGAGCAGTACTTC